This T cell receptor (beta chain) was retrieved from a study of human thymus T cells. Resections obtained during corrective heart surgery supplied the thymus tissue. Corrective surgery for congenital heart defects was being performed on the healthy Finnish infants who served as donors. J was trimmed by 7 bases and V by 4 bases; bases with no gene match: 5. Germline assignment: CDR1 LGHNA and CDR2 YNFKEQ. The CDR3 covers 14 residues. Profiled with immunoSEQ multiplex PCR; TCRdb holds only in-frame clones, not every one. The sample yields about 130,000 clones, approximately 96% seen once. The V call is TRBV4-2, the J call TRBJ2-1; 9 nucleotides align to TRBD1. What was sequenced was thymus tissue. This receptor was taken from a boy younger than two with a congenital heart defect but otherwise immunologically healthy. The CDR3 DNA sequence: TGTGCCAGCAGCCGGGACAGGGAGGGGAATGAGCAGTTCTTC. This sequence encodes CASSRDREGNEQFF.